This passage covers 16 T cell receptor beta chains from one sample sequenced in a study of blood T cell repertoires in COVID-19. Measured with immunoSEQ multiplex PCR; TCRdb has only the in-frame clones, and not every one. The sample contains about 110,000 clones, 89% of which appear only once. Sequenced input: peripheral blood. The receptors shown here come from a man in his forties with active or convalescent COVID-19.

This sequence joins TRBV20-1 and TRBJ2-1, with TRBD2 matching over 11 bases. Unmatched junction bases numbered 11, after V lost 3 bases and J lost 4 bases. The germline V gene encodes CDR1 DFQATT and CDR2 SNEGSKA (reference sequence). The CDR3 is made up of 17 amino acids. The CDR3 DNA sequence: TGCAGTGCTAGTCCCTATACTAGCGGGAGTACATACAATGAGCAGTTCTTC. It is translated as CSASPYTSGSTYNEQFF.

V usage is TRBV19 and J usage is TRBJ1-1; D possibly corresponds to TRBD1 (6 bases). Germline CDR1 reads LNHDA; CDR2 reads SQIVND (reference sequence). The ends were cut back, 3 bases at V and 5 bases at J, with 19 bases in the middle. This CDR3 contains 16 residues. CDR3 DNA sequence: TGTGCCAGTAGTATGGAGACAGGCCTCCCCGGGACTGAAGCTTTCTTT. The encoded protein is CASSMETGLPGTEAFF.

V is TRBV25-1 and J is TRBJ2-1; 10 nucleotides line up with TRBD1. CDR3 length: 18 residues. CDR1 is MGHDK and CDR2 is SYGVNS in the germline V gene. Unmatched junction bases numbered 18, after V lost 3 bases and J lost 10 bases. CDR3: CASSDTLRKGTGVREQFF. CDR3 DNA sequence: TGTGCCAGCAGTGATACCCTGCGCAAAGGGACAGGGGTGAGGGAGCAGTTCTTC.

The CDR3 here is CASSLYGREADTQYF. The CDR3 DNA reads as TGCGCCAGCAGCTTGTACGGCAGGGAGGCAGATACGCAGTATTTT. V and J are TRBV5-1 and TRBJ2-3; possible D gene TRBD2, 6 bases. The length of the CDR3 is 15 residues. Germline-derived CDR1 and CDR2 are SGHRS and YFSETQ. V lost 1 base and J 4 bases, leaving 13 bases between the germline ends.

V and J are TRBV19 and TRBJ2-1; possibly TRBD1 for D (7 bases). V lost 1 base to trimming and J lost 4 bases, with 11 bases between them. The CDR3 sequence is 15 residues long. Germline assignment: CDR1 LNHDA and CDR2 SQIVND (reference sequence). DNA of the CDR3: TGTGCCAGTAGTATAGGCCAGGGGGGATACAATGAGCAGTTCTTC. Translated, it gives CASSIGQGGYNEQFF.

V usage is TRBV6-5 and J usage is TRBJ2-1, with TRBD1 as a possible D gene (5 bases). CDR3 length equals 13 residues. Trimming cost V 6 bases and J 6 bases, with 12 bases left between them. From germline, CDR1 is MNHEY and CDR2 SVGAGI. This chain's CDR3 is CASSKTGVNEQFF. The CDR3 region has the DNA TGTGCCAGCAGCAAAACAGGTGTCAATGAGCAGTTCTTC.

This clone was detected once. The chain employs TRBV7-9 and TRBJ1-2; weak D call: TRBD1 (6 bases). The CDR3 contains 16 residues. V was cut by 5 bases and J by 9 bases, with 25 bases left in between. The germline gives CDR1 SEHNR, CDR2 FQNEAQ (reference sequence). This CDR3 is CASSTPTGTTPKSYTF. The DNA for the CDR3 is TGTGCCAGCAGCACCCCAACCGGGACAACTCCGAAAAGCTACACCTTC.

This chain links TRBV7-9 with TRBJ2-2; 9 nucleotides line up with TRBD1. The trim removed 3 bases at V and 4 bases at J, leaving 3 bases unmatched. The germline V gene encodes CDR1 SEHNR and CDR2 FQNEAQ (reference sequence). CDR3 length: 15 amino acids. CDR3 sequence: CASSLGQGFTGELFF. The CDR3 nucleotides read TGTGCCAGCAGCTTGGGACAGGGTTTCACCGGGGAGCTGTTTTTT.

Here the CDR3 DNA reads TGTGCCTGGAGTAGGCGGGAGCAGTTCTTC. Translated: CAWSRREQFF. The chain joins TRBV30 to TRBJ2-1, with unresolved D. The CDR3 runs to 10 residues. Germline CDR1 GTSNPN, CDR2 SVGIG (reference sequence). The ends were cut back, 2 bases at V and 10 bases at J, with 6 bases in the middle.

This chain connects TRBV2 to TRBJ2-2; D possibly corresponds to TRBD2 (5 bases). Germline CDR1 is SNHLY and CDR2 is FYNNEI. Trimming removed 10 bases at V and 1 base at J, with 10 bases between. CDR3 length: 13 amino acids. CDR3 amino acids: CANNRENTGELFF. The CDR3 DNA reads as TGTGCCAACAACCGGGAGAACACCGGGGAGCTGTTTTTT.

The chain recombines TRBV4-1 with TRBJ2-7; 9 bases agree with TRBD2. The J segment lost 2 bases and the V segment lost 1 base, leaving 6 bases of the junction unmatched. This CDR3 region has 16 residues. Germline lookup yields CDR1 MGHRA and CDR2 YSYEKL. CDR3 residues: CASSQVSGSLAYEQYF. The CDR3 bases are TGCGCCAGCAGCCAAGTTAGCGGGAGCCTTGCCTACGAGCAGTACTTC.

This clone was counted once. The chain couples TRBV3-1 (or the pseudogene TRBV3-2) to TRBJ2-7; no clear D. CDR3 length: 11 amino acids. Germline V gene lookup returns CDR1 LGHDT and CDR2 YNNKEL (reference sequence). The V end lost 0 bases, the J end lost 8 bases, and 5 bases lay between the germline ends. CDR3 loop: CASSQEHQQYF. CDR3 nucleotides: TGTGCCAGCAGCCAAGAACACCAGCAGTACTTC.

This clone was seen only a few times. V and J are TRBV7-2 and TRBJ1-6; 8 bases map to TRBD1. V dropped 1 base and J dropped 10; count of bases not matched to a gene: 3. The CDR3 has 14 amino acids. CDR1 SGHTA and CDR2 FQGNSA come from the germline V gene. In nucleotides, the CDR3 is TGTGCCAGCAGCTTAGGACAGGGGCTCTCACCCCTCCACTTT. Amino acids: CASSLGQGLSPLHF.

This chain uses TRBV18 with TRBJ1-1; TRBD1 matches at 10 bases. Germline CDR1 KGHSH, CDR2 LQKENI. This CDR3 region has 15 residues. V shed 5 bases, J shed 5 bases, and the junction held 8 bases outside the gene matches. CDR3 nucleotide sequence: TGTGCCAGCTCAATGGGACAGGGGCGGGTGACTGAAGCTTTCTTT. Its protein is CASSMGQGRVTEAFF.

CDR3 amino acids: CASSSGLSTGELFF. In nucleotides, the CDR3 is TGTGCCAGCAGTAGCGGGTTGTCCACCGGGGAGCTGTTTTTT. The chain is built from TRBV6-5 and TRBJ2-2; possibly TRBD2 for D (6 bases). CDR3 length: 14 residues. CDR1 and CDR2 from the germline V gene are MNHEY and SVGAGI. Trimming stripped 5 bases from V and 4 bases from J, with 11 bases between.

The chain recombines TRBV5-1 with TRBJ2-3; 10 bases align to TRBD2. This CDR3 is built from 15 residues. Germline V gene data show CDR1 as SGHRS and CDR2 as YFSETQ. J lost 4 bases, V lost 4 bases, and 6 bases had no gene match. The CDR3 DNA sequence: TGCGCCAGCAGCACAGCGGGAGGGCAGCCAGATACGCAGTATTTT. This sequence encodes CASSTAGGQPDTQYF.